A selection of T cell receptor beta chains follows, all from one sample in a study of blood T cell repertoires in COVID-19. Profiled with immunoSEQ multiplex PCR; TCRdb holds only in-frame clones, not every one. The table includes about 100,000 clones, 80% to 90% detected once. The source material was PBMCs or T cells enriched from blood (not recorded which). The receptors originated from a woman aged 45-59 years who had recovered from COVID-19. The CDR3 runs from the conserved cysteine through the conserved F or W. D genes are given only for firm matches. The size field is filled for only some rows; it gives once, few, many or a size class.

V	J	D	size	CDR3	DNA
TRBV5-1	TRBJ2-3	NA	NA	CASSLTVTGADTQYF	TGCGCCAGCAGCTTGACCGTAACGGGGGCAGATACGCAGTATTTT
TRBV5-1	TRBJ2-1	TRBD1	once	CASNWDSPYNEQFF	TGCGCCAGCAACTGGGACAGCCCCTACAATGAGCAGTTCTTC
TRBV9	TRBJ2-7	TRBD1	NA	CASSVATGGVYEQYF	TGTGCCAGCAGCGTAGCGACAGGGGGGGTCTACGAGCAGTACTTC
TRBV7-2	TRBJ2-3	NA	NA	CASSLGPGKAQYF	TGTGCCAGCAGCTTAGGTCCAGGGAAGGCGCAGTATTTT
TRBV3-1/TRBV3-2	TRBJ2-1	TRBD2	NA	CASSQSVTSGDNEQFF	TGTGCCAGCAGCCAAAGCGTGACTAGCGGGGACAATGAGCAGTTCTTC
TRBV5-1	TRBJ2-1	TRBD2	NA	CASSLVPAGANEQFF	TGCGCCAGCAGCTTGGTGCCAGCGGGGGCCAATGAGCAGTTCTTC
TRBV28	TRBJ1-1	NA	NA	CASSPGGRGNTEAFF	TGTGCCAGCAGTCCGGGGGGCAGGGGGAACACTGAAGCTTTCTTT
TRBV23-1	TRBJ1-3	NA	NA	CASSQSPSGNTIYF	TGCGCCAGCAGTCAATCTCCCAGTGGAAACACCATATATTTT
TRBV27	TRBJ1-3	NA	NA	CASSLISGNTIYF	TGTGCCAGCAGTTTAATATCTGGAAACACCATATATTTT
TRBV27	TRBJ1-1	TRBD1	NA	CASRGQGFSEAFF	TGTGCCAGCAGAGGACAGGGATTTAGTGAAGCTTTCTTT
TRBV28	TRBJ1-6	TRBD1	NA	CASSDVGQGEYNSPLHF	TGTGCCAGCTCGGATGTAGGACAGGGAGAATATAATTCACCCCTCCACTTT
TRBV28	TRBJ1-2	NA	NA	CASSLDRPTYYGYTF	TGTGCCAGCAGTTTAGACAGGCCGACTTACTATGGCTACACCTTC
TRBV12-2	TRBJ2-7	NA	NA	CASRLRGRMRNEQYF	TGTGCAAGTCGCTTGAGGGGGCGGATGAGGAACGAGCAGTACTTC
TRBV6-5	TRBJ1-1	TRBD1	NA	CASSPRDRNTEAFF	TGTGCCAGCAGTCCCAGGGACAGGAACACTGAAGCTTTCTTT
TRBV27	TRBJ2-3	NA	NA	CASSLKWVGGPTDTQYF	TGTGCCAGCAGTTTAAAGTGGGTGGGGGGGCCCACAGATACGCAGTATTTT
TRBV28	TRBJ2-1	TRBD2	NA	CASKTGGGVNEQFF	TGTGCCAGCAAAACCGGGGGAGGGGTCAATGAGCAGTTCTTC
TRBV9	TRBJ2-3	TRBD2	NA	CASSALTSGRARDTQYF	TGTGCCAGCAGCGCGTTGACTAGCGGGAGGGCTAGAGATACGCAGTATTTT
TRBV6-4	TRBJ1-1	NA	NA	CASSAQGSTEAFF	TGTGCCAGCAGCGCCCAGGGAAGCACTGAAGCTTTCTTT
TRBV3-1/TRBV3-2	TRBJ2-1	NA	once	CASSPQLGQISYNEQFF	TGTGCCAGCAGCCCCCAGTTGGGCCAGATCTCCTACAATGAGCAGTTCTTC
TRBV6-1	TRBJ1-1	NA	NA	CASSDVGNTEAFF	TGTGCCAGCAGTGACGTGGGCAACACTGAAGCTTTCTTT
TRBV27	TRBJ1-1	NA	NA	CASSFQATPGVNTEAFF	TGTGCCAGCAGTTTCCAGGCCACTCCAGGCGTGAACACTGAAGCTTTCTTT
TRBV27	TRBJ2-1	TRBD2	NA	CASSPLMVAGEMRNEQFF	TGTGCCAGCAGTCCCCTCATGGTAGCGGGAGAAATGCGGAATGAGCAGTTCTTC
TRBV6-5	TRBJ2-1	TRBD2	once	CASSYSGLAGGPWFF	TGTGCCAGCAGTTACTCCGGACTAGCGGGAGGGCCCTGGTTCTTC
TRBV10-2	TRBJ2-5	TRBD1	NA	CASSELGQGEETQYF	TGCGCCAGCAGTGAGCTGGGACAGGGGGAAGAGACCCAGTACTTC
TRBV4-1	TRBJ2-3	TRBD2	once	CASSRRTSEYTDTQYF	TGCGCCAGCAGCCGACGGACTAGCGAGTACACAGATACGCAGTATTTT
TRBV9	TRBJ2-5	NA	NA	CASSVAPGRQETQYF	TGTGCCAGCAGCGTAGCCCCAGGGCGGCAAGAGACCCAGTACTTC
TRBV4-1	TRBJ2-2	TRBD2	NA	CASSHPGAGGGAFTGELFF	TGCGCCAGCAGCCACCCCGGCGCGGGCGGGGGGGCTTTCACCGGGGAGCTGTTTTTT
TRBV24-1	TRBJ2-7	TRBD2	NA	CATSDLAGGRWEQYF	TGTGCCACCAGTGATTTGGCGGGAGGCCGGTGGGAGCAGTACTTC
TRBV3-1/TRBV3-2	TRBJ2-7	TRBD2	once	CASSQVAGLAGDYEQYF	TGTGCCAGCAGCCAAGTCGCGGGACTAGCGGGGGATTACGAGCAGTACTTC
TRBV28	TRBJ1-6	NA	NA	CASSPGLISPLHF	TGTGCCAGCAGCCCCGGACTAATATCACCCCTCCACTTT
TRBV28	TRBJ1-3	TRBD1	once	CASSLGSRQGGNTIYF	TGTGCCAGCAGTTTAGGTTCTAGACAGGGGGGAAACACCATATATTTT
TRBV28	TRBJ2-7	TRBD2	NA	CASSWLAVQYF	TGTGCCAGCAGTTGGCTAGCGGTGCAGTACTTC
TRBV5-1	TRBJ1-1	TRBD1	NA	CASSLASRQGGPEAFF	TGCGCCAGCAGCTTGGCGAGCCGACAGGGAGGCCCTGAAGCTTTCTTT
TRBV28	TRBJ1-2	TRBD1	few	CASSLPDRAGGYTF	TGTGCCAGCAGCTTGCCCGACAGGGCGGGTGGCTACACCTTC
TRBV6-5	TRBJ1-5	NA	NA	CASSYRLNSNQPQHF	TGTGCCAGCAGTTACCGACTTAATAGCAATCAGCCCCAGCATTTT
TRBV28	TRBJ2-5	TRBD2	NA	CASSLGLAGGQETQYF	TGTGCCAGCAGTCTGGGACTAGCGGGGGGCCAAGAGACCCAGTACTTC
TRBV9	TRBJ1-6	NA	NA	CASSVVAETSNSPLHF	TGTGCCAGCAGCGTAGTGGCAGAGACTAGTAATTCACCCCTCCACTTT
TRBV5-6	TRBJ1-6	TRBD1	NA	CASSLAGGQGSPLHF	TGTGCCAGCAGCTTGGCCGGCGGACAGGGATCACCCCTCCACTTT
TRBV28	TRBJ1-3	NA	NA	CASSPGEIARNTIYF	TGTGCCAGCAGCCCAGGGGAAATTGCTAGAAACACCATATATTTT
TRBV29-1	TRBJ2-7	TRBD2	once	CSVERLAGVYEQYF	TGCAGCGTTGAGAGGCTAGCGGGAGTTTACGAGCAGTACTTC
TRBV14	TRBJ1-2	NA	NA	CASSQAWANYGYTF	TGTGCCAGCAGCCAAGCGTGGGCGAACTATGGCTACACCTTC
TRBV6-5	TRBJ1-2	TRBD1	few	CASSRRQGAYGYTF	TGTGCCAGCAGCCGGAGACAGGGGGCGTATGGCTACACCTTC